The clone carrying this TCR beta chain was seen only once. Its antigen remains unknown. The data derive from a study of T cell clones after liver transplantation. Study context: HCV positivity affected three of eight recipients; the rest lacked autoimmune or viral indications. Whole-study findings and limits: Low donor cell numbers restricted donor-reactive repertoire measurement in a couple of subjects.

Generated by immunoSEQ multiplex PCR, the TCRdb table keeps only in-frame clones and is missing some. The sample has about 15,000 clones, 80% to 95% seen once. V was trimmed by 6 bases and J by 0 bases, leaving 15 bases between them. Germline V CDR1 and CDR2: SNHLY, FYNNEI. CDR3 size: 16 residues. This material consisted of CD8+ T cells from blood, taken before liver transplant. This chain joins TRBV2 and TRBJ2-1; weak D call: TRBD2 (5 bases). The origin of this receptor is a human donor who received a liver transplant. The CDR3 DNA is TGTGCCAGCAGCGTTGGGCGGAGGCCCTCCTACAATGAGCAGTTCTTC. This sequence encodes CASSVGRRPSYNEQFF.